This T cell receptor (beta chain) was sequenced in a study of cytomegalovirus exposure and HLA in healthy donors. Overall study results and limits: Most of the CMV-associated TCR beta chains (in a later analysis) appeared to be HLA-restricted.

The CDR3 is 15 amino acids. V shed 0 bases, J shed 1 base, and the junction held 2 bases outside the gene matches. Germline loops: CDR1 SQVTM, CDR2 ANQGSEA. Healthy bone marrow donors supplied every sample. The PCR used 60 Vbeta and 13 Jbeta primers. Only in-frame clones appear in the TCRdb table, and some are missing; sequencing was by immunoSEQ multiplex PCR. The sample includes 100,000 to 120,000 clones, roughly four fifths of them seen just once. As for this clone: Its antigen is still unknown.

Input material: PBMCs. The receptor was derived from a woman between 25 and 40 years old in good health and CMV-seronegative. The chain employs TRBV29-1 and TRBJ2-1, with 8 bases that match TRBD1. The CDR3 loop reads CSVEDHRGSYNEQFF. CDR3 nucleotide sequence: TGCAGCGTTGAAGATCACAGGGGGTCCTACAATGAGCAGTTCTTC.